The following is a TCR beta chain sequence with its context. Its antigen target is currently unknown. Nothing much larger sits one base from this clone, and base qualities are not available. The source of the sample is a study of vaccination effects on CD4 cells after COVID-19 (dated 2022 in TCRdb). Broadly, across the study: Across the study, the median time from the second dose to post-vaccine sampling was 72 days (range 14 to 241). SARS-CoV-2 spike-specific CD4+ TCR repertoires were compared before and after mRNA vaccination in COVID-19 convalescent patients and in infection-naive vaccine recipients. Altogether, some ten COVID-19 convalescent patients and several SARS-CoV-2-naive healthy vaccine recipients made up the full study. The Oncomine TCR Beta short-read assay on an Illumina iSeq 100 was used to sequence cultures from other donors in the study.

Broad study findings and their caveats: Among healthy vaccine recipients, nearly all vaccine-induced clones were SARS-CoV-2 mono-reactive, and just 1 of 255 was cross-reactive with common cold coronaviruses. Limitations of the study were the small number of convalescent patients and the absence of early post-infection timepoints. Both infection-induced and vaccine-induced clones contracted markedly at late post-vaccination timepoints, which is consistent with waning T cell responses.

Library creation used the immunoSEQ multiplex PCR assay. TCR beta CDR3 sequencing was performed on DNA from the cultured, isolated CD4+ T cells. Processing in the source paper ran as follows. Non-productive TCR sequences were removed and reads were trimmed to the CDR3 region, keeping CDR3s of at least 7 amino acids. Antigen-specific clonotypes were identified with the MANAFEST web app by comparing expansion in peptide wells against reference cultures. For clones to be considered positive, expansion at FDR<0.05 versus reference and all other wells, an odds ratio above 5, and a frequency above 0.1% in two replicate wells were required. Clonotypes significantly expanded in SARS-CoV-2 spike wells and in at least one common cold coronavirus spike condition were defined as cross-reactive. CDR3 similarity was assessed by Levenshtein distance using the stringdist R package, and unrooted trees were constructed with ape in R 3.6.1. The table comes from immuneACCESS by way of TCRdb, which keeps in-frame sequences with V and J called. Part of the clones is missing from these tables; in studies checked, under half for an unresolved V gene and the rest for unknown reasons. D and trimming come from the DNA, and the V and J calls and clone size come from that table. In all, the sample holds over 30,000 clones, and more than 75% of those were seen once. The ten largest clonotypes hold approximately 1.4% of the sample.

The ViraFEST assay stimulated PBMC with viral peptide pools and then used TCR sequencing to identify antigen-specific CD4+ T cell clonotypes by expansion. After about 9 days of culture, CD4+ T cells were isolated with the EasySep CD4+ T cell isolation kit. Two doses of either the BNT162b2 or the mRNA-1273 mRNA SARS-CoV-2 vaccine were administered to participants. None of the healthy vaccine recipients had a prior SARS-CoV-2 infection, which was confirmed by nucleocapsid antibody tests that came back negative both before and after vaccination. Roughly 1.9 million PBMC per well were cultured with roughly 10 ug/ml peptides in IMDM containing 5% human AB serum, around 10 IU/ml IL-2 and gentamicin. Half of the culture medium was replaced with fresh IL-2-containing medium on days 3 and 7. Unless noted otherwise, every peptide stimulation condition was cultured in triplicate wells. PBMC were separated from whole blood using Ficoll-Paque Plus gradient centrifugation and were then either cryopreserved at -140C or used fresh. Overlapping peptide pools spanned the spike proteins of SARS-CoV-2 and the common cold coronaviruses HCoV-NL63, HCoV-OC43 and HCoV-229E. The QIAamp micro DNA kit was used to extract genomic DNA from the cultured CD4+ T cells.

Ends trimmed: V by 1 base, J by 4 bases; bases unmatched to a gene: 5. Per the germline V gene (reference sequence), LNHNV is the CDR1 and YYDKDF is the CDR2. The CDR3 numbers 16 residues from cysteine through phenylalanine. Only the CDR3 part of the read is kept: 48 bases, read in frame from the first base. The V and J genes are TRBV15 and TRBJ1-3; the junction holds 9 bases that match TRBD1. The sequencing here drew on CD4+ T cells from PBMCs cultured with HCoV-NL63 spike peptides, taken after COVID-19 vaccination. What this sample's cell subset or site label stands for: HCoV-NL63 spike overlapping peptide pool stimulation. This receptor was taken from a human donor who received a COVID-19 vaccine. Some clones in this sample may be carry-over from other donors' samples. The DNA sequence is as follows: TGTGCCACCAGCAGAGGACAGGGGGTCCCCGGAAACACCATATATTTT. Translated, this is CATSRGQGVPGNTIYF.